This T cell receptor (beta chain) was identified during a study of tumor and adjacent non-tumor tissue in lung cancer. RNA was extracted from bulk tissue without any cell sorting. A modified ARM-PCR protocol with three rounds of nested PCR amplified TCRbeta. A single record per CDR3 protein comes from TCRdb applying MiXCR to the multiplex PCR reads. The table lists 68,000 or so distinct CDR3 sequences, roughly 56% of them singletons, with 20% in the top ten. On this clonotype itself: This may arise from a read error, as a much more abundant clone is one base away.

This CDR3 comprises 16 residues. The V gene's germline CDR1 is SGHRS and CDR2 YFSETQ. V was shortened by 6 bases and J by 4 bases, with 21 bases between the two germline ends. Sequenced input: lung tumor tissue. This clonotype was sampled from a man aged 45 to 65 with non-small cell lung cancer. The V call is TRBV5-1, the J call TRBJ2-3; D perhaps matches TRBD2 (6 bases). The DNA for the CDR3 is TGCGCCAGCACCAGAAAGGCTGGCGGGGCTCCAGATACGCAGTATTTT. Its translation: CASTRKAGGAPDTQYF. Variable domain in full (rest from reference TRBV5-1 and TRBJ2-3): KAGVTQTPRYLIKTRGQQVTLSCSPISGHRSVSWYQQTPGQGLQFLFEYFSETQRNKGNFPGRFSGRQFSNSRSEMNVSTLELGDSALYLCASTRKAGGAPDTQYFGPGTRLTVL.